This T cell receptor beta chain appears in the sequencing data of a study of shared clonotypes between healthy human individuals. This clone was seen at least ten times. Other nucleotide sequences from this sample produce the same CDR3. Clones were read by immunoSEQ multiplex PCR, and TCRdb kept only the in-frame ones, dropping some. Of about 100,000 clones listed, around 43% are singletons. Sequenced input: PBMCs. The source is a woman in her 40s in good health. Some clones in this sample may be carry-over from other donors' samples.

The CDR3 DNA reads TGTGCCAGCAGCCAAGGACCTTCTCCCTACAATGAGCAGTTCTTC. Translation gives CASSQGPSPYNEQFF. The chain carries TRBV28 and TRBJ2-1; no firm D call. V was cut by 6 bases and J by 2 bases, with 14 bases left in between. The CDR3 is made up of 15 amino acids. Per germline, CDR1 MDHEN and CDR2 SYDVKM.